The clone carrying this T cell receptor (beta chain) appeared a few times. Its antigen is currently unknown. The data were taken from a study of OX40 agonist ivuxolimab in advanced cancers. General study results and limits: At 0.1 to 3.0 mg/kg and by week 6, CD4+ and CD8+ T cells in the blood had expanded clonally. Expanded clones were, on average, more numerous in CD8+ T cells than in CD4+.

Patients had blood sampled at baseline and again on cycle 4 day 1 and cycle 7 day 1. TCRdb's table, derived via immunoSEQ multiplex PCR, lists solely in-frame clones and lacks some. Among approximately 48,000 clones listed, 85% to 90% were seen once. The sequenced sample was CD4+ or CD8+ T cells sorted from blood, obtained in a trial of the OX40 agonist ivuxolimab. The receptor was isolated from an adult with an advanced solid tumor such as melanoma, head and neck, liver or kidney cancer.

CDR3 nucleotide sequence: TGTGCCAGCAGCTTAGGGACTCAGCCCCAGCATTTT. This codes for CASSLGTQPQHF. The V gene is TRBV7-9, the J gene TRBJ1-5; D uncertain. Germline V CDR1 and CDR2: SEHNR, FQNEAQ (reference sequence). The CDR3 runs to 12 residues. The germline V and J ends were trimmed by 1 base and 6 bases, with 4 bases remaining between them.